The clone carrying this T cell receptor beta chain was observed a handful of times. Its matching antigen is unknown. This sample was included in a study of identical twins. Study-level points and caveats: Researchers reported weaker excess twin sharing in beta out-of-frame sequences. For zero-insertion analyses, partial confounding could come from invariant MAIT and iNKT cells. Conclusions were drawn cross-sectionally by statistical analysis, without following the same donors.

Template switching created a universal primer site, and the cDNA included unique molecular identifiers. TCRdb itself ran the 5' RACE reads through MiXCR, one entry per CDR3 protein. The sample lists about 490,000 distinct CDR3 sequences, roughly 15% occurring once. CDR3 length equals 14 residues. The germline V gene encodes CDR1 LGHDT and CDR2 YNNKEL (reference sequence). V was pared by 4 bases and J by 8 bases, with 12 bases between. Separately, the same data were catalogued under a study of yellow fever vaccine responses in identical twins.

The J gene is TRBJ1-6, the V gene TRBV3-1; D might be TRBD1 (5 bases). The receptor was isolated from a woman aged 18-30 years in good health. The specimen sequenced was CD4+ T cells sorted from blood. The CDR3 DNA is TGTGCCAGCAGCCGGGGGTCCGGAGATTCACCCCTCCACTTT. It is translated as CASSRGSGDSPLHF.